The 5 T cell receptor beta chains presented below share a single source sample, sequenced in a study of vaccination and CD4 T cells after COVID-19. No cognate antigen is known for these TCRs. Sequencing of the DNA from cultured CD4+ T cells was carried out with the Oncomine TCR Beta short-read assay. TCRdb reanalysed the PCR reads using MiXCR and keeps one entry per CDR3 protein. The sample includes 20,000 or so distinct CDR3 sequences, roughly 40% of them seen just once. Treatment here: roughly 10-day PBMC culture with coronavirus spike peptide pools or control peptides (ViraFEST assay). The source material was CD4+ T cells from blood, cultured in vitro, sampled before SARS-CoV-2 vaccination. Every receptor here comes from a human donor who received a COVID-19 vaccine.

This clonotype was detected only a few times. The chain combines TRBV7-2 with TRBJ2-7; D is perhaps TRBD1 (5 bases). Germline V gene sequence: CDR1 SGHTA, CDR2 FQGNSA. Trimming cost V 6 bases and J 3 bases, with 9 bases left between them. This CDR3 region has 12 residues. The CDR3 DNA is TGTGCCAGCAGTCTAGGGGACTACGAGCAGTACTTC. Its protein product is CASSLGDYEQYF.

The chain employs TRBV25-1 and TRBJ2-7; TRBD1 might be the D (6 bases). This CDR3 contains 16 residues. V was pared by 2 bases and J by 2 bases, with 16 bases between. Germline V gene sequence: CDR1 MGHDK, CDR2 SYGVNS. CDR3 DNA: TGTGCCAGCAGTGAAGTCAAAGGGGCAGGGGCCTACGAGCAGTACTTC. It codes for CASSEVKGAGAYEQYF.

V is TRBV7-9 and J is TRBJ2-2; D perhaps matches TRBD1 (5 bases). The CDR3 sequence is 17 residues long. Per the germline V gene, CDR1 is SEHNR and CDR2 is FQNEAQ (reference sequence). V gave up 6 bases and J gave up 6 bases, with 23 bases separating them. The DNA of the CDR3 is TGTGCCAGCAGGCAAATCAGGGTGGCCCCGGTCGCCGGGGAGCTGTTTTTT. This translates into CASRQIRVAPVAGELFF.

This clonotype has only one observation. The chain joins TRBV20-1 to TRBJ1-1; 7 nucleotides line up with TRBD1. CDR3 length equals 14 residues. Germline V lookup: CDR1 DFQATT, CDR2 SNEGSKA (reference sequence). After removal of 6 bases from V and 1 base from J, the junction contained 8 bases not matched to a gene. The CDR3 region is CSAGGDAQNTEAFF. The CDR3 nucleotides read TGCAGTGCAGGGGGCGATGCCCAGAACACTGAAGCTTTCTTT.

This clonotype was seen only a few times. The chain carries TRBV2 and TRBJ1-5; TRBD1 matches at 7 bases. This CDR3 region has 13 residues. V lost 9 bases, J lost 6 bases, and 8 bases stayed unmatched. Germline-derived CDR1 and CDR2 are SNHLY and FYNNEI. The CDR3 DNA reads TGTGCCAGTGGACTGGGACAGATTCAGCCCCAGCATTTT. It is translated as CASGLGQIQPQHF.